This T cell receptor beta chain was captured by sequencing in a study of OX40 agonist ivuxolimab in advanced cancers. About the research overall: Ivuxolimab is a fully human IgG2 antibody that activates OX40 (CD134). Findings and caveats of the study: CD8+ T cells (on average) carried more expanded clones than CD4+ T cells. At 0.1 to 3.0 mg/kg, clonal expansion of CD4+ and CD8+ blood T cells had occurred by week 6.

Autoimmune disease history or systemic immunosuppression excluded patients. V lost 6 bases to trimming and J lost 4 bases; unmatched junction nucleotides: 9. The CDR3 contains 15 residues. CDR1 is MNHEY and CDR2 is SVGAGI in the germline V gene. Generated by immunoSEQ multiplex PCR, the TCRdb table keeps only in-frame clones and is missing some. The data show 75,000 to 100,000 clones, 84% seen once. With regard to this clone: Its antigen is unknown.

The source material was CD4+ or CD8+ T cells sorted from blood, sampled in a trial of the OX40 agonist ivuxolimab. The gene calls are TRBV6-5 and TRBJ1-1; TRBD1 aligns across 9 bases. This clonotype was obtained from an adult with an advanced solid tumor such as melanoma, head and neck, liver or kidney cancer. The CDR3 bases are TGTGCCAGCAGGCTCCGACAGGGGGTTTTCACTGAAGCTTTCTTT. This gives the protein CASRLRQGVFTEAFF.